This TCR beta chain was documented in a study of shared clonotypes between healthy human individuals. Broader study findings: Rarefaction gave evidence that sorted-subset sequencing remained incomplete despite large depth. Larger richness was generally estimated for naive than memory subsets.

Note on this clone: Antigen: not known.

Per the study methods: With immunoSEQ giving junction-only sequences and no quality scores, filtering differed. Generated by immunoSEQ multiplex PCR, the TCRdb table keeps only in-frame clones and is missing some. The D gene and trimming were derived from the DNA, and the V and J assignments and clone size from that table. The sample records a few million clones, 90% to 97% being singletons. The TCR sequence derives from a young man in good health. Sequenced input: naive CD4+ T cells sorted from blood. As for subset: CD45RA+ positively selected.

The CDR3 DNA sequence: TGTGCCAGCAGCCCCGAAGCCGCAGGACAGTACGAGCAGTACTTC. This encodes CASSPEAAGQYEQYF. The V and J genes are TRBV28 and TRBJ2-7; D is possibly TRBD1 (6 bases). The CDR3 has 15 amino acids. V was clipped by 6 bases and J by 4 bases, with 19 bases between them. Looked up from germline, CDR1 is MDHEN and CDR2 is SYDVKM.